These T cell receptor beta chains were read from a single sample in a study of T-cell reconstitution after alpha-beta-depleted transplantation in children. TCRdb used MiXCR to reprocess the PCR reads, holding one entry per CDR3 protein. The table includes hundreds of thousands of distinct CDR3 sequences, around a sixth detected once. The sequencing here drew on PBMCs from the stem cell graft donor, taken from the stem cell graft. The receptor set was obtained from a human donor who donated a stem cell graft to a child with acute myeloid leukemia. Both conserved end residues are part of each CDR3. A D gene is named only where the DNA matches it firmly. The size of a clone is reported for some rows only, either as once, few or many, or as a class for expanded clones.

CDR3 protein,CDR3 DNA,D gene,clone size,V gene,J gene
CASSRGHDEQYF,TGTGCCAGCAGCCGAGGACACGACGAGCAGTACTTC,NA,NA,TRBV5-5,TRBJ2-7
CASSSTSGSSYNEQFF,TGTGCCAGCAGCTCCACTAGCGGAAGCTCCTACAATGAGCAGTTCTTC,TRBD2,many,TRBV7-2,TRBJ2-1
CASSHLRDSNEKLFF,TGTGCCAGCAGCCACCTCCGGGACAGTAATGAAAAACTGTTTTTT,TRBD1,few,TRBV4-2,TRBJ1-4
CASSVSGGNEQFF,TGTGCCAGCAGCGTGAGCGGGGGCAATGAGCAGTTCTTC,TRBD2,many,TRBV9,TRBJ2-1
CSAIFRVNTEAFF,TGCAGTGCTATCTTCAGGGTGAACACTGAAGCTTTCTTT,NA,many,TRBV20-1,TRBJ1-1
CASSVLADPSTDTQYF,TGTGCCAGCAGCGTACTAGCGGACCCAAGCACAGATACGCAGTATTTT,TRBD2,few,TRBV9,TRBJ2-3
CASSVGQGAQYF,TGCGCCAGCAGCGTGGGACAGGGGGCGCAGTATTTT,TRBD1,many,TRBV5-1,TRBJ2-3
CASSLGRTLNTEAFF,TGTGCCAGCAGCTTAGGCCGGACCCTGAACACTGAAGCTTTCTTT,NA,NA,TRBV7-2,TRBJ1-1
CASRMYNEQFF,TGTGCCAGCAGGATGTACAATGAGCAGTTCTTC,NA,NA,TRBV6-5,TRBJ2-1
CSVGDRGRNNEQFF,TGCAGCGTTGGGGACAGGGGGCGAAATAATGAGCAGTTCTTC,TRBD1,many,TRBV29-1,TRBJ2-1
CASSLIFGNQPQHF,TGTGCCAGCAGTCTGATCTTTGGCAATCAGCCCCAGCATTTT,NA,NA,TRBV12-3/TRBV12-4,TRBJ1-5
CASSLAGQITEAFF,TGTGCCAGCAGCTTGGCGGGACAGATCACTGAAGCTTTCTTT,TRBD1,many,TRBV7-2,TRBJ1-1
CSARDARTGVTGELFF,TGCAGTGCTAGAGATGCAAGAACGGGGGTAACCGGGGAGCTGTTTTTT,NA,NA,TRBV20-1,TRBJ2-2
CASSVGSLGQFNYGYTF,TGTGCCAGCAGCGTAGGGAGCCTGGGTCAATTTAACTATGGCTACACCTTC,NA,many,TRBV9,TRBJ1-2
CATSGRESYEQYF,TGTGCCACCAGCGGTCGGGAATCCTACGAGCAGTACTTC,NA,NA,TRBV24-1,TRBJ2-7
CASSQGGPWAQNIQYF,TGTGCCAGCAGCCAAGGGGGGCCTTGGGCCCAAAACATTCAGTACTTC,NA,NA,TRBV6-1,TRBJ2-4
CASSSTGGWEKLFF,TGTGCCAGCAGCTCGACAGGGGGGTGGGAAAAACTGTTTTTT,TRBD1,many,TRBV7-2,TRBJ1-4
CACCLAGGSYNEQFF,TGTGCCTGCTGCTTAGCGGGGGGGAGCTACAATGAGCAGTTCTTC,TRBD2,NA,TRBV2,TRBJ2-1
CSARLQVQSSGYTF,TGCAGTGCTAGGCTCCAGGTCCAATCTAGTGGCTACACCTTC,NA,few,TRBV20-1,TRBJ1-2
CASTPGEGLAGTDTQYF,TGTGCCAGCACCCCCGGGGAGGGACTAGCGGGCACAGATACGCAGTATTTT,TRBD2,NA,TRBV7-3,TRBJ2-3
CAGTNTGELFF,TGTGCCGGTACTAACACCGGGGAGCTGTTTTTT,NA,NA,TRBV7-9,TRBJ2-2
CASTGPIAGGQVTGELFF,TGTGCCAGCACAGGGCCCATAGCGGGGGGGCAGGTCACCGGGGAGCTGTTTTTT,TRBD2,NA,TRBV6-1,TRBJ2-2
CASSRLASETQYF,TGTGCCAGCAGCCGACTAGCGAGCGAGACCCAGTACTTC,TRBD2,few,TRBV6-4,TRBJ2-5
CSASGIPGRSSPLHF,TGCAGTGCTAGTGGGATACCGGGGCGATCTTCACCCCTCCACTTT,NA,many,TRBV20-1,TRBJ1-6
CASSLVPGGGYNEQFF,TGTGCCAGCAGCTTAGTCCCAGGGGGCGGATACAATGAGCAGTTCTTC,TRBD1,many,TRBV13,TRBJ2-1
CASSPQGVDTQYF,TGTGCCAGCAGCCCACAGGGGGTAGATACGCAGTATTTT,TRBD1,NA,TRBV14,TRBJ2-3
CSARDTSLGTDTQYF,TGCAGTGCTAGAGATACAAGTTTGGGCACAGATACGCAGTATTTT,NA,many,TRBV20-1,TRBJ2-3
CSVWGTPNTGELFF,TGCAGCGTTTGGGGGACTCCGAACACCGGGGAGCTGTTTTTT,NA,few,TRBV29-1,TRBJ2-2
CASSDPGRFYGYTF,TGTGCCAGCAGTGACCCCGGCAGGTTCTATGGCTACACCTTC,NA,few,TRBV25-1,TRBJ1-2
CASRAGLDNSPLHF,TGTGCCAGCAGGGCGGGACTCGATAATTCACCCCTCCACTTT,NA,many,TRBV25-1,TRBJ1-6
CSVGRPPYF,TGCAGCGTTGGTAGGCCGCCCTACTTC,NA,many,TRBV29-1,TRBJ2-5
CASSLRVGVGAEAFF,TGTGCCAGCAGCTTACGCGTGGGGGTCGGCGCTGAAGCTTTCTTT,NA,many,TRBV7-9,TRBJ1-1
CASSPLQGGETQYF,TGTGCCAGCAGCCCACTTCAGGGAGGAGAGACCCAGTACTTC,NA,many,TRBV5-4,TRBJ2-5
CAISGTGNEQYF,TGTGCCATCAGCGGGACAGGGAACGAGCAGTACTTC,TRBD1,many,TRBV10-3,TRBJ2-7
CASSPPGQGTIYF,TGTGCCAGCAGTCCCCCGGGACAGGGGACCATATATTTT,TRBD1,NA,TRBV12-3/TRBV12-4,TRBJ1-3
CASSRINYGYTF,TGTGCCAGCAGTCGAATTAACTATGGCTACACCTTC,NA,NA,TRBV12-3/TRBV12-4,TRBJ1-2
CASSLAQGGAFF,TGCGCCAGCAGCTTGGCCCAAGGGGGCGCTTTCTTT,TRBD1,NA,TRBV5-1,TRBJ1-1
CASRLLGDTQYF,TGTGCCAGCAGACTCCTAGGGGATACGCAGTATTTT,NA,NA,TRBV28,TRBJ2-3
CSARGDSVFSYEQYF,TGCAGTGCTAGAGGCGACAGCGTATTCTCCTACGAGCAGTACTTC,NA,many,TRBV20-1,TRBJ2-7
CASSQEVPDTQYF,TGCGCCAGCAGCCAGGAGGTCCCAGATACGCAGTATTTT,NA,NA,TRBV4-1,TRBJ2-3
CASSPPGGGQRTDTQYF,TGTGCCAGCAGCCCCCCTGGGGGCGGACAGAGGACAGATACGCAGTATTTT,NA,few,TRBV7-9,TRBJ2-3
CASSQANRWDGGYTF,TGTGCCAGCAGCCAAGCGAACCGGTGGGACGGTGGCTACACCTTC,NA,NA,TRBV4-2,TRBJ1-2
CSARLGADRGEKLFF,TGCAGTGCTAGGCTTGGGGCGGACAGGGGAGAAAAACTGTTTTTT,TRBD1,NA,TRBV20-1,TRBJ1-4
CSVGGTFYEQYF,TGCAGCGTGGGGGGGACTTTCTACGAGCAGTACTTC,TRBD2,many,TRBV29-1,TRBJ2-7
CSAREARGTDTQYF,TGCAGTGCTAGAGAGGCTAGGGGCACAGATACGCAGTATTTT,NA,many,TRBV20-1,TRBJ2-3
CASSFGSGLNTEAFF,TGCGCCAGCAGCTTCGGCTCCGGACTGAACACTGAAGCTTTCTTT,NA,NA,TRBV5-1,TRBJ1-1